The 21 T cell receptor beta chains in this list originate from one sample, sequenced in a study of cytomegalovirus exposure and HLA in healthy donors (TCRdb year 2017). Library preparation employed the immunoSEQ multiplex PCR assay. For the multiplex PCR, a mixture combining 60 forward primers for TCR Vbeta segments and 13 reverse primers for TCR Jbeta segments was used. This immuneACCESS table, as held by TCRdb, lists in-frame sequences with V and J called but not all clones. Of the missing ones, under half trace to an unresolved V gene in checked studies; the others have no known cause. Across this sample there are 110,000 to 150,000 clones, with about four fifths seen only once. The ten largest clones take up 2% to 2.5% of the sample. Sequenced material: PBMCs. The receptors were sampled from a man aged 25 to 40 in good health and CMV-seronegative.

The genes are TRBV5-1 and TRBJ1-4; D remains ambiguous. Germline loops: CDR1 SGHRS, CDR2 YFSETQ. Trimming shortened V by 3 bases and J by 0 bases, and 18 bases separated the two germline ends. The CDR3 runs 18 residues. CDR3 nucleotides: TGCGCCAGCAGCTCTGGGTTCAACAGCGGGACAACTAATGAAAAACTGTTTTTT. It yields the protein CASSSGFNSGTTNEKLFF. The entire variable domain, with the rest obtained from reference TRBV5-1 and TRBJ1-4, is as follows: KAGVTQTPRYLIKTRGQQVTLSCSPISGHRSVSWYQQTPGQGLQFLFEYFSETQRNKGNFPGRFSGRQFSNSRSEMNVSTLELGDSALYLCASSSGFNSGTTNEKLFFGSGTQLSVL.

The rearrangement joins TRBV4-1 to TRBJ2-1; 15 bases match TRBD2. The germline V gene encodes CDR1 MGHRA and CDR2 YSYEKL. J was trimmed by 0 bases and V by 5 bases; bases with no gene match: 5. This CDR3 contains 18 residues. The CDR3 region has the DNA TGCGCCAGCAGCAACGGACTAGCGGGGGGGGTCTCCTACAATGAGCAGTTCTTC. It specifies CASSNGLAGGVSYNEQFF.

J is TRBJ1-5 and V is TRBV28; 7 nucleotides agree with TRBD1. Germline lookup yields CDR1 MDHEN and CDR2 SYDVKM. The V segment lost 7 bases and the J segment 6 bases; nucleotides outside the gene matches: 9. This CDR3 has 14 residues. In DNA, the CDR3 is TGTGCCAGCACCATTTACAGGGGTGGTCAGCCCCAGCATTTT. Protein: CASTIYRGGQPQHF. Full variable domain (outside the CDR3, taken from reference TRBV28 and TRBJ1-5): DVKVTQSSRYLVKRTGEKVFLECVQDMDHENMFWYRQDPGLGLRLIYFSYDVKMKEKGDIPEGYSVSREKKERFSLILESASTNQTSMYLCASTIYRGGQPQHFGDGTRLSIL.

J is TRBJ2-7 and V is TRBV13; 9 nucleotides agree with TRBD2. This CDR3 comprises 14 residues. The J segment lost 3 bases and the V segment lost 5 bases, leaving 5 bases of the junction unmatched. The germline gives CDR1 PRHDT, CDR2 FYEKMQ (reference sequence). The CDR3 DNA reads TGTGCCAGCAGCGAAAGCGGGAGGTTCTACGAGCAGTACTTC. Translation gives CASSESGRFYEQYF.

Note on this clone: Other DNA sequences in this specimen translate into the identical CDR3. The chain couples TRBV11-3 to TRBJ1-1; no definite D call. Trimming left V 0 bases short and J 1 base short, with 3 bases between. This CDR3 is built from 13 residues. The germline V gene has CDR1 SGHNT and CDR2 YENEEA. CDR3 protein: CASSLDRNTEAFF. CDR3 nucleotides: TGTGCCAGCAGCTTAGACAGGAACACTGAAGCTTTCTTT.

The chain is built from TRBV27 and TRBJ1-3; TRBD1 aligns across 9 bases. The J segment lost 3 bases and the V segment lost 8 bases, leaving 11 bases of the junction unmatched. The germline CDR1 and CDR2 sequences are MNHEY and SMNVEV (reference sequence). There are 16 residues in the CDR3. In nucleotides, the CDR3 is TGTGCCAGCCGAGAAACAACAGGGGGCGGTGGAAACACCATATATTTT. It yields the protein CASRETTGGGGNTIYF.

The chain joins TRBV19 to TRBJ1-2; no reliable D call. CDR1 and CDR2 (germline): LNHDA, SQIVND (reference sequence). The CDR3 spans 12 residues. Trimming stripped 5 bases from V and 4 bases from J, with 8 bases between. In nucleotides, the CDR3 is TGTGCCAGTAGTTCATCCAGCTATGGCTACACCTTC. Its protein product is CASSSSSYGYTF.

The V gene is TRBV7-9, the J gene TRBJ2-3, with D hard to call. Trimming left V 5 bases short and J 6 bases short, with 6 bases between. Per germline, CDR1 SEHNR and CDR2 FQNEAQ (reference sequence). CDR3 length: 11 amino acids. DNA of the CDR3: TGTGCCAGCAGCCCTGCGGATACGCAGTATTTT. Its translation is CASSPADTQYF.

The rearrangement uses TRBV27 and TRBJ2-3; possibly TRBD2 for D (6 bases). Trimming pared 6 bases from V and 5 bases from J, leaving 6 bases between. CDR1 MNHEY and CDR2 SMNVEV come from the germline V gene (reference sequence). The CDR3 is 11 residues long. CDR3 protein: CASRGGDTQYF. Here the CDR3 DNA reads TGTGCCAGCAGGGGGGGAGATACGCAGTATTTT.

The rearrangement uses TRBV5-1 and TRBJ2-3, with 11 nucleotides matching TRBD1. V lost 5 bases, J lost 6 bases, and 5 bases stayed unmatched. Germline assignment: CDR1 SGHRS and CDR2 YFSETQ. The CDR3 is 14 residues long. The CDR3 DNA follows: TGCGCCAGCAGGTCCGGGACAGGGGGTGATACGCAGTATTTT. Its protein product is CASRSGTGGDTQYF.

The V gene is TRBV15, the J gene TRBJ1-2; weak D call: TRBD1 (5 bases). There are 15 residues in the CDR3. CDR1 is LNHNV, CDR2 YYDKDF, per germline (reference sequence). V lost 0 bases and J lost 3, with 11 bases in between. CDR3 loop: CATSREGRRHYGYTF. The CDR3 coding sequence is TGTGCCACCAGCAGAGAGGGGCGGCGTCACTATGGCTACACCTTC.

The chain joins TRBV5-8 to TRBJ1-6; 8 positions agree with TRBD1. This CDR3 spans 14 amino acids. Per the germline V gene, CDR1 is SGHTS and CDR2 is YDEGEE. Trimming removed 4 bases from V and 7 bases from J; junction bases left unmatched: 4. The CDR3 nucleotides read TGTGCCAGCAGCCCTGGACAGGGAAATTCACCCCTCCACTTT. As protein: CASSPGQGNSPLHF.

This chain uses TRBV4-2 with TRBJ2-7, with 7 bases fitting TRBD2. This CDR3 is 15 amino acids long. Germline lookup yields CDR1 LGHNA and CDR2 YNFKEQ. V gave up 4 bases and J gave up 0 bases; unmatched junction bases: 6. CDR3 in DNA: TGTGCCAGCAGCCCGGCTAGCGGCAACTCCTACGAGCAGTACTTC. Translating it yields CASSPASGNSYEQYF.

The chain joins TRBV6-1 to TRBJ1-4, with 9 bases matching TRBD1. The CDR3 is made up of 14 amino acids. With V trimmed by 5 bases and J by 7 bases, 5 bases remained unmatched. Germline V CDR1 and CDR2: MNHNS, SASEGT. CDR3 amino acids: CASSPGQGGEKLFF. CDR3 bases: TGTGCCAGCAGTCCGGGACAGGGAGGTGAAAAACTGTTTTTT.

The gene calls are TRBV7-9 and TRBJ1-2, with 7 bases that match TRBD1. The CDR3 loop spans 13 amino acids. CDR1 SEHNR and CDR2 FQNEAQ come from the germline V gene (reference sequence). V was clipped by 5 bases and J by 4 bases; unmatched bases: 4. The CDR3 loop is CASSQTGPYGYTF. CDR3 nucleotide sequence: TGTGCCAGCAGCCAGACAGGGCCCTATGGCTACACCTTC.

The rearrangement uses TRBV5-1 and TRBJ2-1, with D possibly TRBD1 on 5 matching bases. The CDR3 sequence is 14 residues long. The V and J ends lost 1 base and 5 bases respectively, with 10 bases between them. Germline CDR1 reads SGHRS; CDR2 reads YFSETQ. This CDR3 is CASSLQGFNNEQFF. Here the CDR3 DNA reads TGCGCCAGCAGCTTGCAGGGATTTAACAATGAGCAGTTCTTC.

Details on this clone: Germline is not matched at one junction end, which may reflect a read error. The chain joins TRBV5-1 to TRBJ1-2; 7 bases are shared with TRBD1. CDR3 length: 15 amino acids. Germline V gives CDR1 SGHRS, CDR2 YFSETQ. This CDR3 reads CASSWGDSLNYGYPF. The DNA for the CDR3 is TGCGCCAGCAGCTGGGGGGACAGTCTGAACTATGGCTACCCCTTC.

The gene calls are TRBV29-1 and TRBJ1-2; 8 bases are shared with TRBD1. Germline V gene data show CDR1 as SQVTM and CDR2 as ANQGSEA. The CDR3 has 11 residues. CDR3 residues: CTMGTGQGYTF. DNA of the CDR3: TGCACCATGGGGACAGGCCAGGGCTACACCTTC.

The rearrangement joins TRBV5-1 to TRBJ1-4; D is uncertain. Trimming took 0 bases from V and 3 from J, leaving 3 bases between them. The germline V gene encodes CDR1 SGHRS and CDR2 YFSETQ. The CDR3 loop spans 13 amino acids. CDR3 residues: CASSLAANEKLFF. As DNA, the CDR3 is TGCGCCAGCAGCTTGGCTGCTAATGAAAAACTGTTTTTT.

This chain links TRBV7-2 with TRBJ1-2, with 12 bases lining up with TRBD1. Germline V gene data show CDR1 as SGHTA and CDR2 as FQGNSA. V gave up 6 bases and J gave up 8 bases; unmatched junction bases: 10. CDR3 length: 15 amino acids. This CDR3 reads CASRRGGQGARGYTF. In DNA, the CDR3 is TGTGCCAGCAGGCGGGGGGGACAGGGGGCGCGGGGCTACACCTTC.

The J gene is TRBJ1-2, the V gene TRBV10-2, with D perhaps TRBD1 (6 bases). Germline V gene sequence: CDR1 WSHSY, CDR2 SAAADI. CDR3 length: 14 residues. Between the trimmed V and J ends, which lost 2 bases and 4 bases, there was a span of 11 bases. DNA for the CDR3: TGCGCCAGCAGTGAGGGCAGGGGTGGCTATGGCTACACCTTC. As protein: CASSEGRGGYGYTF.